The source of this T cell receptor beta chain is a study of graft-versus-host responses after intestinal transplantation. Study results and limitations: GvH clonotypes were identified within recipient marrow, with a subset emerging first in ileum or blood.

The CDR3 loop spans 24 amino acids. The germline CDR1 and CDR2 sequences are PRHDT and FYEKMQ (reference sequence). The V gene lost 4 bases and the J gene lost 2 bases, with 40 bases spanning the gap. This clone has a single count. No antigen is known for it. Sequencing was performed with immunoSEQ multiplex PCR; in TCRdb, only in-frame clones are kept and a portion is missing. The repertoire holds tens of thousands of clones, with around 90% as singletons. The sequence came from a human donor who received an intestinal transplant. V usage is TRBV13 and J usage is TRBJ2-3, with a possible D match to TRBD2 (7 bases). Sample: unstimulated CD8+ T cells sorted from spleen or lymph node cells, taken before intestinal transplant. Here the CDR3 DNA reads TGTGCCAGCAGCTCAATTACCCCTCGGATAGGGCGGGGGCCCGTCGTGGGGCCCACAGATACGCAGTATTTT. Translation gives CASSSITPRIGRGPVVGPTDTQYF.